These 31 T cell receptor beta chains came from one sample sequenced in a study of blood T cell repertoires in COVID-19. The protocol was immunoSEQ multiplex PCR, while the TCRdb copy is restricted to in-frame clones and leaves out a portion. Counted here are fewer than 250,000 clones, about four fifths occurring once; the ten biggest clones make up 5.5% to 8.5%. Sequencing was performed on peripheral blood. Receptor source: a man aged 55 to 70 with acute or convalescent COVID-19.

This sequence joins TRBV18 and TRBJ2-1, with TRBD2 matching 7 bases. This CDR3 is 16 amino acids long. Trimming took 0 bases from V and 0 from J; bases not matched to a gene: 2. Germline CDR1 KGHSH, CDR2 LQKENI. The DNA for the CDR3 is TGTGCCAGCTCACCACCCGGGGGGTACTCCTACAATGAGCAGTTCTTC. This translates into CASSPPGGYSYNEQFF.

V and J are TRBV6-5 and TRBJ2-7; D is possibly TRBD1 (5 bases). The CDR3 contains 13 residues. Trimming pared 4 bases from V and 2 bases from J, leaving 9 bases between. Germline V gene sequence: CDR1 MNHEY, CDR2 SVGAGI. CDR3 loop: CASSLDMAYEQYF. Written as DNA, the CDR3 is TGTGCCAGCAGTTTGGACATGGCCTACGAGCAGTACTTC.

CDR3 in amino acids: CASSSRGANQPQHF. CDR3 sequence (DNA): TGTGCCAGCAGTTCCCGGGGGGCCAATCAGCCCCAGCATTTT. This chain joins TRBV2 and TRBJ1-5, with a possible D match to TRBD1 (6 bases). V was cut by 5 bases and J by 3 bases, with 11 bases left in between. Germline lookup yields CDR1 SNHLY and CDR2 FYNNEI. This CDR3 contains 14 residues.

The chain has TRBV10-3 and TRBJ2-2; 10 nucleotides agree with TRBD1. The V and J ends lost 4 bases and 6 bases, in that order; junction bases with no gene match: 5. Germline V gene sequence: CDR1 ENHRY, CDR2 SYGVKD. The CDR3 is made up of 15 amino acids. This CDR3 is CAISAGQGFAGELFF. Written as DNA, the CDR3 is TGTGCCATCAGTGCGGGACAGGGGTTCGCCGGGGAGCTGTTTTTT.

The chain uses TRBV27 and TRBJ2-3; TRBD2 is a possible D gene (5 bases). Deletions cut 5 bases from V and 0 bases from J, with 21 bases between. This CDR3 is built from 18 residues. The V gene's germline CDR1 is MNHEY and CDR2 SMNVEV (reference sequence). In nucleotides, the CDR3 is TGTGCCAGCAGTCCCCTCCCCCCGAGGGTTGGAAGCACAGATACGCAGTATTTT. Its translation: CASSPLPPRVGSTDTQYF.

The genes are TRBV28 and TRBJ1-6; D gene unclear. With 2 bases removed from V and 9 bases from J, the gap between germline ends came to 8 bases. In germline, CDR1 is MDHEN, CDR2 SYDVKM. The length of the CDR3 is 13 residues. In nucleotides, the CDR3 is TGTGCCAGCAGTTTAGGCGGAGGTTCACCCCTCCACTTT. It specifies CASSLGGGSPLHF.

V gene TRBV2 combines with J gene TRBJ2-7, with 7 bases lining up with TRBD2. Trimming removed 7 bases from V and 4 bases from J; junction bases left unmatched: 13. In germline, CDR1 is SNHLY, CDR2 FYNNEI. This CDR3 has 15 residues. The DNA for the CDR3 is TGTGCCAGCACCAATAGCGGGCCCGGGAAATACGAGCAGTACTTC. Protein: CASTNSGPGKYEQYF.

The chain carries TRBV11-2 and TRBJ2-7; D not resolved. This CDR3 has 15 residues. Germline V CDR1 and CDR2: SGHAT, FQNNGV. The germline V and J ends were trimmed by 2 bases and 0 bases, with 11 bases remaining between them. The CDR3 sequence: CASSLSPVSSYEQYF. As DNA, the CDR3 is TGTGCCAGCAGCTTAAGTCCGGTTAGCTCCTACGAGCAGTACTTC.

This clone has only a few counts. This sequence joins TRBV5-4 and TRBJ1-5; D gene unclear. Germline V CDR1 and CDR2: SGHNT, YYREEE (reference sequence). V gave up 7 bases and J gave up 3 bases, with 8 bases separating them. This CDR3 contains 12 residues. This CDR3 is CASSTPNQPQHF. The DNA of the CDR3 is TGTGCCAGCTCAACACCCAATCAGCCCCAGCATTTT.

This clone occurred a few times. The gene calls are TRBV11-2 and TRBJ2-3; TRBD2 matches 7 bases. The V gene end was trimmed by 6 bases and the J gene end by 0 bases; junction bases not matched to a gene: 12. The CDR3 has 17 amino acids. Germline CDR1 SGHAT, CDR2 FQNNGV. The CDR3 spells CASSGPFLAASTDTQYF. CDR3 nucleotides: TGTGCCAGCAGTGGCCCCTTTCTAGCGGCTAGCACAGATACGCAGTATTTT.

The chain has TRBV7-3 and TRBJ2-3, with a possible D match to TRBD1 (5 bases). Germline V gives CDR1 SGHTA, CDR2 FQGTGA. CDR3 length: 14 amino acids. V was cut by 5 bases and J by 2 bases, with 11 bases left in between. CDR3 sequence reads: CASSLTGDTDTQYF. DNA of the CDR3: TGTGCCAGCAGCCTCACAGGAGACACAGATACGCAGTATTTT. Looking up the rest from reference TRBV7-3 and TRBJ2-3 gives the full variable domain: GAGVSQTPSNKVTEKGKYVELRCDPISGHTALYWYRQSLGQGPEFLIYFQGTGAADDSGLPNDRFFAVRPEGSVSTLKIQRTERGDSAVYLCASSLTGDTDTQYFGPGTRLTVL.

This chain uses TRBV7-9 with TRBJ1-6; D remains ambiguous. This CDR3 region has 18 residues. The ends were cut back, 2 bases at V and 0 bases at J, with 14 bases in the middle. The germline V gene has CDR1 SEHNR and CDR2 FQNEAQ (reference sequence). The CDR3: CASSLQAVTSSYNSPLHF. In DNA, the CDR3 is TGTGCCAGCAGCTTACAGGCAGTGACTAGCTCCTATAATTCACCCCTCCACTTT.

This chain uses TRBV6-6 with TRBJ1-6; 8 nucleotides align to TRBD1. Looked up from germline, CDR1 is MNHNY and CDR2 is SVGAGI (reference sequence). Trimming removed 2 bases from V and 9 bases from J; junction bases left unmatched: 6. CDR3 length: 15 residues. CDR3 nucleotide sequence: TGTGCCAGCAGTTACGGACAGGGAAAAAGTTCACCCCTCCACTTT. Amino acids: CASSYGQGKSSPLHF.

The CDR3 DNA reads TGTGCCAGCAGCCTATTGCGCGGGGCAGGGCACAATGAGCAGTTCTTC. It encodes CASSLLRGAGHNEQFF. The chain recombines TRBV7-9 with TRBJ2-1; D possibly corresponds to TRBD2 (6 bases). V was clipped by 5 bases and J by 5 bases, with 19 bases between them. The CDR3 contains 16 residues. Per the germline V gene, CDR1 is SEHNR and CDR2 is FQNEAQ (reference sequence).

This chain links TRBV7-2 with TRBJ2-1, with TRBD1 identical over 12 bases. The CDR3 has 15 amino acids. V trimming: 10 bases; J trimming: 8 bases; junction bases outside the gene matches: 12. Germline assignment: CDR1 SGHTA and CDR2 FQGNSA. CDR3: CATKLTGTGGDEQFF. The CDR3, as DNA: TGTGCCACCAAACTCACCGGGACAGGGGGCGATGAGCAGTTCTTC.

V is TRBV11-2 and J is TRBJ1-2; D remains ambiguous. Germline V gene lookup returns CDR1 SGHAT and CDR2 FQNNGV. The CDR3 is 14 residues long. Trimming removed 5 bases from V and 5 bases from J, with 15 bases in between. As DNA, the CDR3 is TGTGCCAGCAGCCCCCTGGGTCGGAGGTATGGCTACACCTTC. It is translated as CASSPLGRRYGYTF.

This chain connects TRBV3-1 (or the pseudogene TRBV3-2) to TRBJ2-1; D gene ambiguous. Germline V gene sequence: CDR1 LGHDT, CDR2 YNNKEL (reference sequence). The CDR3 totals 16 residues. Trimming cost V 0 bases and J 1 base, with 10 bases left between them. CDR3 region: CASSQDWLVSYNEQFF. Written as DNA, the CDR3 is TGTGCCAGCAGCCAAGATTGGTTAGTTTCCTACAATGAGCAGTTCTTC.

The chain carries TRBV9 and TRBJ2-1; 7 positions match TRBD2. Unmatched junction bases numbered 9, after V lost 2 bases and J lost 7 bases. The CDR3 runs 15 residues. From germline, CDR1 is SGDLS and CDR2 YYNGEE. The CDR3, as DNA: TGTGCCAGCAGCGTGGGAACTAGCGCGGGTAATGAGCAGTTCTTC. The encoded protein is CASSVGTSAGNEQFF.

This clone was picked up one time. For the CDR3, the DNA is TGCGCCAGCAGCTTGGACGGAGCTAATTCACCCCTCCACTTT. It translates to CASSLDGANSPLHF. The rearrangement uses TRBV5-1 and TRBJ1-6; D is uncertain. Between the trimmed V and J ends, which lost 0 bases and 6 bases, there was a span of 7 bases. CDR1 SGHRS and CDR2 YFSETQ come from the germline V gene. This CDR3 is built from 14 residues.

The chain is built from TRBV9 and TRBJ2-1, with D tentatively TRBD1 (5 bases). Germline V lookup: CDR1 SGDLS, CDR2 YYNGEE. The CDR3 runs to 15 residues. Trimming removed 0 bases at V and 7 bases at J, with 14 bases between. The CDR3 DNA is TGTGCCAGCAGCGTAGGGCTCCAGCAGGGAAATGAGCAGTTCTTC. Its protein product is CASSVGLQQGNEQFF.

The chain employs TRBV19 and TRBJ2-3, with 13 positions matching TRBD2. This CDR3 region has 16 residues. The V gene end was trimmed by 3 bases and the J gene end by 3 bases; junction bases not matched to a gene: 3. Germline CDR1 reads LNHDA; CDR2 reads SQIVND (reference sequence). CDR3 in amino acids: CASSIGTSGITDTQYF. CDR3 nucleotides: TGTGCCAGTAGTATCGGGACTAGCGGGATAACAGATACGCAGTATTTT.

The chain recombines TRBV24-1 with TRBJ1-2, with D uncertain. V dropped 4 bases and J dropped 0 bases, with 8 bases sitting between them. Germline loops: CDR1 KGHDR, CDR2 SFDVKD. This CDR3 is 14 amino acids long. The CDR3 here is CATSDGSANYGYTF. The CDR3 DNA reads TGTGCCACCAGTGACGGGTCAGCTAACTATGGCTACACCTTC.

The chain carries TRBV3-1 (or the pseudogene TRBV3-2) and TRBJ2-3; D perhaps matches TRBD1 (5 bases). The CDR3 runs 14 residues. Per the germline V gene, CDR1 is LGHDT and CDR2 is YNNKEL (reference sequence). Between the trimmed V and J ends, which lost 1 base and 1 base, there was a span of 6 bases. The DNA for the CDR3 is TGTGCCAGCAGCCAAGTGACAGGCACAGATACGCAGTATTTT. Translating gives CASSQVTGTDTQYF.

This rearrangement joins TRBV4-1 to TRBJ1-1; no clear D. Germline assignment: CDR1 MGHRA and CDR2 YSYEKL. V lost 1 base and J lost 12, with 15 bases in between. The CDR3 has 13 amino acids. The CDR3 coding sequence is TGCGCCAGCAGCCAAGGGGCGGGGTCATGGTCTTTCTTT. Its translation: CASSQGAGSWSFF.

In DNA, the CDR3 is TGTGCCACCAGTGACCACCTTCCTGAGGAGAAGATGAAAAATACGCAGTATTTT. Translated: CATSDHLPEEKMKNTQYF. This chain links TRBV24-1 with TRBJ2-3, with D unresolved. The CDR3 is 18 residues long. Germline V gives CDR1 KGHDR, CDR2 SFDVKD. V dropped 4 bases and J dropped 7 bases, with 26 bases sitting between them.

V usage is TRBV11-3 and J usage is TRBJ2-1, with 7 bases fitting TRBD2. This CDR3 spans 14 amino acids. J lost 7 bases, V lost 3 bases, and 6 bases had no gene match. Germline V lookup: CDR1 SGHNT, CDR2 YENEEA. CDR3 nucleotide sequence: TGTGCCAGCAGCTTTTTTGCGGGGGAGAATGAGCAGTTCTTC. It specifies CASSFFAGENEQFF.

The chain uses TRBV3-1 (or the pseudogene TRBV3-2) and TRBJ1-2, with D unresolved. The CDR3 consists of 15 residues. V was clipped by 0 bases and J by 5 bases, with 13 bases between them. Germline-derived CDR1 and CDR2 are LGHDT and YNNKEL (reference sequence). CDR3 sequence: CASSQDARRIYGYTF. The DNA of the CDR3 is TGTGCCAGCAGCCAAGATGCCAGGCGAATTTATGGCTACACCTTC.

V usage is TRBV27 and J usage is TRBJ2-1, with 11 bases identical to TRBD2. CDR3 size: 16 residues. Germline lookup yields CDR1 MNHEY and CDR2 SMNVEV (reference sequence). The J segment lost 10 bases and the V segment lost 3 bases, leaving 11 bases of the junction unmatched. Here the CDR3 reads CASSFILAGVIGEQFF. The CDR3 region has the DNA TGTGCCAGCAGTTTTATACTAGCGGGGGTTATTGGGGAGCAGTTCTTC.

V and J are TRBV7-9 and TRBJ1-4; D may be TRBD1 (6 bases). CDR1 is SEHNR, CDR2 FQNEAQ, per germline (reference sequence). The CDR3 is 15 residues long. V shed 3 bases and J shed 0 bases, with 8 bases lying between them. CDR3 in DNA: TGTGCCAGCAGCTTCGGACAGACAACTAATGAAAAACTGTTTTTT. It is translated as CASSFGQTTNEKLFF.

This clone was seen more than once but under ten times. The chain employs TRBV4-2 and TRBJ2-7; D call uncertain. The CDR3 runs to 15 residues. Deletions cut 0 bases from V and 2 bases from J, with 11 bases between. Germline CDR1 is LGHNA and CDR2 is YNFKEQ. DNA for the CDR3: TGTGCCAGCAGCCAAGAAACACCGGGTCCCTACGAGCAGTACTTC. Its translation is CASSQETPGPYEQYF.

V gene TRBV19 combines with J gene TRBJ2-1; 7 positions match TRBD2. V was pared by 5 bases and J by 5 bases, with 15 bases of the junction left unmatched. Germline CDR1 reads LNHDA; CDR2 reads SQIVND (reference sequence). The CDR3 sequence is 17 residues long. The CDR3 reads CASSSHGEGVGNNEQFF. The CDR3 DNA reads as TGTGCCAGTAGTTCCCACGGGGAGGGTGTCGGCAACAATGAGCAGTTCTTC.